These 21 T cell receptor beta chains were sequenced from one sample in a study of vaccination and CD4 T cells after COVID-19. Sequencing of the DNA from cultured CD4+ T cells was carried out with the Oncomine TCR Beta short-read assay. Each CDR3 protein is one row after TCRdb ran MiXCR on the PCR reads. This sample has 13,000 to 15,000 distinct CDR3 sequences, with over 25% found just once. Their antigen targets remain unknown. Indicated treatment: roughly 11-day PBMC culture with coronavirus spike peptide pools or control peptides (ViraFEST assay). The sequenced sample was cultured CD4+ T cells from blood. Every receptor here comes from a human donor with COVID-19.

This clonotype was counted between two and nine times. The CDR3 DNA follows: TGTGCCAGCAGGCGCGGACCCAAGGGAGATTCACCCCTCCACTTT. It yields the protein CASRRGPKGDSPLHF. This chain links TRBV7-8 with TRBJ1-6; D unresolved. Germline lookup yields CDR1 SGHVS and CDR2 FQNEAQ. Trimming cost V 6 bases and J 8 bases, with 17 bases left between them. This CDR3 contains 15 residues.

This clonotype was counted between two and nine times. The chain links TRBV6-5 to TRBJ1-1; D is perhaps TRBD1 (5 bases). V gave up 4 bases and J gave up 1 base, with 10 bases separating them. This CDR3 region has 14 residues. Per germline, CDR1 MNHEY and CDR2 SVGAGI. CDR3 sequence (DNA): TGTGCCAGCAGTTGGGATCAGGGGAACACTGAAGCTTTCTTT. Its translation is CASSWDQGNTEAFF.

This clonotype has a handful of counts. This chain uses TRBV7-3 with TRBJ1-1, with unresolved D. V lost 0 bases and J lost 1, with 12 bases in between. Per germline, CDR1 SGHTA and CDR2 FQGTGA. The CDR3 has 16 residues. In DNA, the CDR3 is TGTGCCAGCAGCTTAACCGAGGAGGTAAGGAACACTGAAGCTTTCTTT. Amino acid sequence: CASSLTEEVRNTEAFF.

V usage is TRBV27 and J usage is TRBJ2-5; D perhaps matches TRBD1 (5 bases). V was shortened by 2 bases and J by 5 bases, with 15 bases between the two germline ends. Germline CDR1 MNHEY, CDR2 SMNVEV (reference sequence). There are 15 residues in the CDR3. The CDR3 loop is CASSLGQGKYETQYF. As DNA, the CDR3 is TGTGCCAGCAGTTTAGGTCAGGGCAAGTATGAGACCCAGTACTTC.

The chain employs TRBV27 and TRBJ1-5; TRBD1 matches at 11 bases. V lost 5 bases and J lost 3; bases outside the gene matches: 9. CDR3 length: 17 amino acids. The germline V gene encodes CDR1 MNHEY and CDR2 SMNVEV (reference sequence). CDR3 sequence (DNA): TGTGCCAGCAGTCCAAGGACAGGGGGCGCCCCCAATCAGCCCCAGCATTTT. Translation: CASSPRTGGAPNQPQHF.

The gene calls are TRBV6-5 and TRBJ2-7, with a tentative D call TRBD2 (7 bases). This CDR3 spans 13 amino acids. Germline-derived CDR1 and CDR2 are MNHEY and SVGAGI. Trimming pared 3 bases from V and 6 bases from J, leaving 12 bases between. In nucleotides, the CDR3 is TGTGCCAGCAGTTATGGGCGGGGGCGCGAGCAGTACTTC. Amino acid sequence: CASSYGRGREQYF.

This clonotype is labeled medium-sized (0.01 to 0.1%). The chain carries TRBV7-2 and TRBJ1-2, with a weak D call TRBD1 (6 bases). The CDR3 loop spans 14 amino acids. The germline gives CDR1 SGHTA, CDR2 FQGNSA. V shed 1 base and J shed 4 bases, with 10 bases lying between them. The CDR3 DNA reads TGTGCCAGCAGCTTAGGGGGGGCGGGCTATGGCTACACCTTC. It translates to CASSLGGAGYGYTF.

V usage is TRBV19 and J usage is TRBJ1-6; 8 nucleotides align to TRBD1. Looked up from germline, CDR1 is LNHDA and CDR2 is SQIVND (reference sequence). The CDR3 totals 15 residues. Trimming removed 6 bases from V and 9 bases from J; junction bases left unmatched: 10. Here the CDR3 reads CASSLPGQGGSPLHF. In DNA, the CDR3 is TGTGCCAGTAGCCTACCCGGACAGGGTGGTTCACCCCTCCACTTT.

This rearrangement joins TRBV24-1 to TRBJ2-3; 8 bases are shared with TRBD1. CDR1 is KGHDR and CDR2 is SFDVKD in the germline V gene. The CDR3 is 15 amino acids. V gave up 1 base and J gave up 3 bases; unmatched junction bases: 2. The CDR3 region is CATSDLGQGTDTQYF. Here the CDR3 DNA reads TGTGCCACCAGTGATTTAGGACAGGGAACAGATACGCAGTATTTT.

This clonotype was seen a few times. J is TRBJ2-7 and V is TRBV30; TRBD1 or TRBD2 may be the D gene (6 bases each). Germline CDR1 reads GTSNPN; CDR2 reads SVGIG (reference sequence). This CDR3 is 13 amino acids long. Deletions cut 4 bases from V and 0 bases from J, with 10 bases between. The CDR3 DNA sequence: TGTGCCTGGACGAAGGGGGGCTCCTACGAGCAGTACTTC. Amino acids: CAWTKGGSYEQYF.

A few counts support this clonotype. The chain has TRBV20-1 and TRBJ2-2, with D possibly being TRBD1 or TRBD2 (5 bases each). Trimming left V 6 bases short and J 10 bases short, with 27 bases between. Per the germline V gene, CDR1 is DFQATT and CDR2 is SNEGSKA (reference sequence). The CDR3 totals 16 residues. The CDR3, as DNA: TGCAGTGCCCGAGCTCCGGGACCCCATAAAGACGAGGAGCTGTTTTTT. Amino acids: CSARAPGPHKDEELFF.

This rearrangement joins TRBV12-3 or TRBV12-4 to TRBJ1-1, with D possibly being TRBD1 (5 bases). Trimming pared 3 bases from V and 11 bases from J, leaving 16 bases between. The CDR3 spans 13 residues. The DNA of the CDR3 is TGTGCCAGCAGTTTGGACCCACGGGGGAGTGCTTTCTTT. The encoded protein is CASSLDPRGSAFF.

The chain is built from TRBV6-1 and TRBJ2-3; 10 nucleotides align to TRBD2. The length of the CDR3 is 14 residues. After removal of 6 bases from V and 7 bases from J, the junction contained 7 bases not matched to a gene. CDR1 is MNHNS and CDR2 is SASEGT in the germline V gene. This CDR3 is CASRKAGGQNTQYF. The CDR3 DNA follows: TGTGCCAGCAGAAAAGCGGGGGGGCAGAATACGCAGTATTTT.

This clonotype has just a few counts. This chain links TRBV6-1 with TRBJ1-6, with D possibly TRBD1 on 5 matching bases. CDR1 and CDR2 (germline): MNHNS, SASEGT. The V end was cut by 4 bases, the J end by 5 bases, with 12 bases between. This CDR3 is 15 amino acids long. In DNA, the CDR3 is TGTGCCAGCAGTGCTGACAGCCCGAATAATTCACCCCTCCACTTT. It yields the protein CASSADSPNNSPLHF.

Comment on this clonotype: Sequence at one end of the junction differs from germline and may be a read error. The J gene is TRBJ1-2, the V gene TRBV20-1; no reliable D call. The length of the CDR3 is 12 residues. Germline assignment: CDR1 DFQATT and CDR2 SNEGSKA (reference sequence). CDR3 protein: CNAIAATYGYTF. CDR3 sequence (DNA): TGCAATGCTATTGCGGCAACCTATGGCTACACCTTC.

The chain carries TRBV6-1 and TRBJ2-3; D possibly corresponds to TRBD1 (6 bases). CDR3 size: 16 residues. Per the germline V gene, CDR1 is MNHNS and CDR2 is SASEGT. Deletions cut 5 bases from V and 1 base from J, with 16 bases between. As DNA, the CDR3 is TGTGCCAGCAGTACCCCCTCCAGGGGAGGCACAGATACGCAGTATTTT. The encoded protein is CASSTPSRGGTDTQYF.

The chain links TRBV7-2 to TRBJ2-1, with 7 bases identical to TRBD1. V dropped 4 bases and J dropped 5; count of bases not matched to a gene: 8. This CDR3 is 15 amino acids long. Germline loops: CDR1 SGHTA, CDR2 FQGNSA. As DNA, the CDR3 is TGTGCCAGCAGCTCGTCCGGGACAGTCCACAATGAGCAGTTCTTC. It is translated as CASSSSGTVHNEQFF.

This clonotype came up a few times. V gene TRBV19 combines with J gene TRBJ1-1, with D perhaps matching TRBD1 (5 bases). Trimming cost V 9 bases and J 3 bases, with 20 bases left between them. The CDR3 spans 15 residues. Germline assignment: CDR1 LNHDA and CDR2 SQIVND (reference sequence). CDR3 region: CASHDAGPRYTEAFF. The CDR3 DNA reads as TGTGCCAGCCACGATGCAGGGCCCCGATACACTGAAGCTTTCTTT.

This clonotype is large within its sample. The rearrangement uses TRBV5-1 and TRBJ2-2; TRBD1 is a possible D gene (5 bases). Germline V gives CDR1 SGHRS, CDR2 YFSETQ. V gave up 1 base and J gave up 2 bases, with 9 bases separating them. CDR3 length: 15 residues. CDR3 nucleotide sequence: TGCGCCAGCAGCTTGCAGGGCTCTAACACCGGGGAGCTGTTTTTT. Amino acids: CASSLQGSNTGELFF.

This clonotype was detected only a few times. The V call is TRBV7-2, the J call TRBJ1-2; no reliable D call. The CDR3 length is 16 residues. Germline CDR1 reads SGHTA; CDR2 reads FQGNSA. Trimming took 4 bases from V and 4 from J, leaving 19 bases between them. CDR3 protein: CASSSHLFAVSYGYTF. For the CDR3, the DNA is TGTGCCAGCAGCTCCCATCTGTTTGCCGTGAGCTATGGCTACACCTTC.

For the CDR3, the DNA is TGCAGTGCTAGGAATAGCGGGGGGTCGGGGAATGAGCAGTTCTTC. Residues: CSARNSGGSGNEQFF. This chain links TRBV20-1 with TRBJ2-1; 10 bases are shared with TRBD2. CDR1 and CDR2 from the germline V gene are DFQATT and SNEGSKA (reference sequence). This CDR3 has 15 residues. After removal of 3 bases from V and 7 bases from J, the junction contained 9 bases not matched to a gene.